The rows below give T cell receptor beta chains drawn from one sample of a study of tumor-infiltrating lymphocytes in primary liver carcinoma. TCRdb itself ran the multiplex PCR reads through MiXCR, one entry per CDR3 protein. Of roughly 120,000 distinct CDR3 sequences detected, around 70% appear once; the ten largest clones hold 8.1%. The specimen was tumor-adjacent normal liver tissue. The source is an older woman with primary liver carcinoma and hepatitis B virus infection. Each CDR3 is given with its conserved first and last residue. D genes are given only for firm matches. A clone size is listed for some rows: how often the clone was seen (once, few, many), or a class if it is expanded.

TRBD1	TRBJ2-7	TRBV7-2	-	CASCSPGQVTPYEQYF	TGTGCCAGCTGCTCACCGGGACAGGTGACCCCCTACGAGCAGTACTTC
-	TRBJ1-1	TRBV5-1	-	CASSTRGQGQNTEASF	TGCGCCAGCAGCACGAGGGGCCAGGGCCAGAACACTGAAGCTTCCTTT
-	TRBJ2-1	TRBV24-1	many	CATSDLRRGEQFF	TGTGCCACCAGTGATTTGCGACGGGGTGAGCAGTTCTTC
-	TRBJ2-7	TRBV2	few	CATGGAGSYEQCF	TGTGCCACCGGGGGCGCGGGCTCCTACGAGCAGTGCTTC
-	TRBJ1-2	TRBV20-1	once	CSARTAANYGYTF	TGCAGTGCTCGGACGGCCGCTAACTATGGCTACACCTTC
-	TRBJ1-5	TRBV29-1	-	CRVGTSSQPQHF	TGCAGGGTTGGGACTTCTTCTCAGCCCCAGCATTTT
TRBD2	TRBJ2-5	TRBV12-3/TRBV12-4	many	CASSLLRGYQETQYF	TGTGCCAGCAGTTTACTGCGGGGGTACCAAGAGACCCAGTACTTC
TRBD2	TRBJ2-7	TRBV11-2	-	CASSLTLAGASEQYF	TGTGCCAGCAGCTTAACCCTAGCGGGGGCTAGCGAGCAGTACTTC
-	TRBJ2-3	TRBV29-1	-	CSVEDIYRGGPDTQYF	TGCAGCGTTGAAGATATCTACAGGGGAGGACCAGATACACAGTATTTT
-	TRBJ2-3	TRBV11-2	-	CVSSLDGEIYTQYF	TGTGTCAGCAGCTTAGACGGGGAGATCTATACGCAGTATTTT
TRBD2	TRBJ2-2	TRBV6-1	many	CASSSGTSVNTGELFF	TGTGCCAGCAGCTCCGGGACTAGCGTTAACACCGGGGAGCTGTTTTTT
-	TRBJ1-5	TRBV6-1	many	CASSLDSYSNQPQHF	TGTGCCAGCAGCTTGGACAGTTATAGCAATCAGCCCCAGCATTTT
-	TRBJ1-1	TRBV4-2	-	CVSSQFENTDAFF	TGTGTCAGCAGCCAATTTGAGAACACTGATGCTTTCTTT
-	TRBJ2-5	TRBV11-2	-	CASSEQVGLIQETQYF	TGTGCTAGCAGCGAACAGGTCGGGCTAATACAAGAGACCCAGTACTTC
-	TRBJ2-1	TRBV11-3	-	CASSSRGARTMGNNQFF	TGTGCCAGTAGCTCCCGGGGGGCGCGGACCATGGGCAATAACCAGTTCTTC
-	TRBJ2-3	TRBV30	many	CAWSDSLGPQYF	TGTGCCTGGAGCGATTCACTAGGGCCGCAGTATTTT
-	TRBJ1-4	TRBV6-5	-	CASNWTATNDKLFF	TGTGCCAGCAATTGGACAGCAACTAATGATAAACTGTTTTTT
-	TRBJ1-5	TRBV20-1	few	CSAVARGPFNQPQHF	TGCAGTGCCGTCGCCAGGGGCCCTTTCAATCAGCCCCAGCATTTT
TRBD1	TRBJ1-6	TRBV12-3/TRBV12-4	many	CASSSPAGQGIFNSPLHF	TGTGCCAGCAGCTCACCCGCGGGACAGGGGATTTTTAATTCACCCCTCCACTTT
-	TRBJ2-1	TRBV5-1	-	CACKPWDRYNKQFF	TGCGCCTGCAAGCCCTGGGATCGCTACAATAAGCAGTTCTTC
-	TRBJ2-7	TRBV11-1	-	CASSLYLVGLWYF	TGTGCAAGCAGCTTATACCTAGTGGGATTATGGTACTTC
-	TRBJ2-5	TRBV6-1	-	CASIQGQKAQYF	TGTGCCAGCATTCAGGGTCAGAAGGCCCAGTACTTC
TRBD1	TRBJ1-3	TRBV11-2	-	CTSRRTGLMTIYF	TGTACCAGCAGAAGGACAGGGTTGATGACCATATATTTT
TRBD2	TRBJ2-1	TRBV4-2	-	CVTSQAKGLAANEQFF	TGTGTCACCAGCCAAGCCAAGGGACTAGCGGCCAATGAGCAGTTTTTC
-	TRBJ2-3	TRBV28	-	CASSLATADTQYF	TGTGCCAGCAGTTTGGCTACTGCAGATACGCAGTATTTT
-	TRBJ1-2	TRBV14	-	CASSQTRNYGYTF	TGTGCGAGCAGCCAAACTAGAAACTATGGCTACACCTTC
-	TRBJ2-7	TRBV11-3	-	CAGSLGPLGVQYF	TGTGCCGGCAGCCTTGGCCCCCTGGGGGTGCAGTACTTC
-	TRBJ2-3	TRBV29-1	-	CSVIHQIHTDTQYF	TGCAGCGTTATCCACCAAATCCATACAGATACGCAGTATTTT
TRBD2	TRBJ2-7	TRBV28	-	CASSLLGLAGYSYEQYF	TGTGCCAGCAGTTTATTAGGTCTAGCGGGGTACTCCTACGAGCAGTACTTC
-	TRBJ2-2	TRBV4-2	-	CAISQDPGILGTGEPFF	TGTGCCATCAGCCAAGACCCAGGGATCTTGGGCACCGGGGAGCCGTTTTTT
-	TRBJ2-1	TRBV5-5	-	CTSSQQVNEQFF	TGTACCAGTAGCCAACAGGTTAATGAGCAGTTCTTC
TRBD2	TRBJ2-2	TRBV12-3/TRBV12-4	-	CDNSLRLAGGLRTGELFF	TGTGACAACAGTTTACGGCTAGCGGGAGGGCTTCGGACCGGGGAGCTGTTTTTT
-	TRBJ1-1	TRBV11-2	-	CTSSLDKTEAFF	TGTACCAGCAGCTTAGACAAAACTGAAGCTTTCTTT
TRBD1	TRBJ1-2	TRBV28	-	CASSQLAGGPGYTF	TGTGCCAGCAGCCAACTGGCAGGGGGGCCTGGCTACACCTTC
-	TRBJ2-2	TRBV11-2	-	CANTLNRTGELFF	TGTGCCAACACCTTAAATAGGACTGGGGAGCTGTTTTTT
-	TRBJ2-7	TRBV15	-	CATSKVGPEAEQYF	TGTGCCACCAGCAAAGTAGGTCCTGAAGCCGAGCAGTACTTC
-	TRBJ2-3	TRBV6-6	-	CARSYGGRRIDTQYF	TGTGCCAGAAGTTACGGCGGGCGTCGCATAGATACGCAGTATTTT
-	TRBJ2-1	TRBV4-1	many	CASSHSGLPYNEQFF	TGCGCCAGCAGCCACAGCGGGCTACCCTACAATGAGCAGTTCTTC
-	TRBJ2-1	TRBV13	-	CASSLGTRGINEQFF	TGTGCCAGCAGCTTAGGTACTAGGGGAATCAATGAGCAGTTCTTC
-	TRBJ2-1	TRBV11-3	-	CASNLCDGLGRNEQFF	TGTGCCAGCAACTTATGTGACGGATTAGGGCGAAATGAGCAGTTCTTC
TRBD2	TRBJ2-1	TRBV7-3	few	CASSLTPSGRFRGNEQFF	TGTGCCAGCAGCTTAACCCCTAGCGGGAGGTTTAGGGGCAATGAGCAGTTCTTC
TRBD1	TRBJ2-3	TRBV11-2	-	CASSLGQVEGKSDTQYF	TGTGCCAGCAGCCTCGGACAGGTTGAGGGAAAATCAGATACGCAGTATTTT